Below are 4 T cell receptor beta chains sequenced from a single sample in a study of T cell repertoires in aging, cancer and after chemotherapy. Rearranged V-D-J TRB sequences were amplified with a mixed TRB-A/B primer pool. TCRdb re-analysed the multiplex PCR reads in MiXCR, keeping a single row per CDR3 protein. The table has over a thousand distinct CDR3 sequences, more than 30% seen once. Peripheral blood genomic DNA, not sorted cells or RNA, was the template. The sequenced material came from blood. Receptor source: a human donor with a solid tumor.

The chain's CDR3 is CAWSPGTGNYEQYF. CDR3 sequence (DNA): TGTGCCTGGAGTCCGGGGACAGGGAACTACGAGCAGTACTTC. This sequence joins TRBV30 and TRBJ2-7; 9 nucleotides match TRBD1. The CDR3 totals 14 residues. Germline V gene lookup returns CDR1 GTSNPN and CDR2 SVGIG (reference sequence). Trimming took 2 bases from V and 3 from J; bases not matched to a gene: 5.

This clonotype was seen once. Being one base from a much bigger clone, this may be a read error. The CDR3 coding sequence is TGTGCCAGCAGCCCGACAGGACGGTATGGCTACACCTTC. Translated, it gives CASSPTGRYGYTF. The chain links TRBV13 to TRBJ1-2; possibly TRBD1 for D (6 bases). Germline CDR1 and CDR2: PRHDT and FYEKMQ (reference sequence). The CDR3 extends over 13 amino acids. V was trimmed by 5 bases and J by 5 bases, leaving 12 bases between them.

The chain joins TRBV18 to TRBJ2-5, with TRBD2 matching 9 bases. CDR1 is KGHSH, CDR2 LQKENI, per germline. The CDR3 consists of 15 residues. V was pared by 3 bases and J by 5 bases, with 7 bases of the junction left unmatched. The CDR3, as DNA: TGTGCCAGCTCACCGGAACTAGCGGGTATGGAGACCCAGTACTTC. As protein: CASSPELAGMETQYF. Variable domain in full (rest from reference TRBV18 and TRBJ2-5): NAGVMQNPRHLVRRRGQEARLRCSPMKGHSHVYWYRQLPEEGLKFMVYLQKENIIDESGMPKERFSAEFPKEGPSILRIQQVVRGDSAAYFCASSPELAGMETQYFGPGTRLLVL.

Relative to its sample, this clonotype is medium-sized. The chain carries TRBV10-3 and TRBJ1-3, with 8 bases that match TRBD1. Germline V gene lookup returns CDR1 ENHRY and CDR2 SYGVKD. The CDR3 covers 15 residues. Trimming removed 4 bases from V and 3 bases from J; junction bases left unmatched: 5. CDR3 DNA sequence: TGTGCCATCAGTGGTCAGGGGGCGCGTGGAAACACCATATATTTT. Translated, it gives CAISGQGARGNTIYF.